This is a list of T cell receptor beta chains from one sample in a study of cytomegalovirus exposure and HLA in healthy donors. Data came from immunoSEQ multiplex PCR; TCRdb stores just in-frame clones and leaves some out. The table records approximately 160,000 clones, around four fifths of them present only once. The sample consisted of PBMCs. These receptor sequences come from a man aged 25-45 years in good health and CMV-seropositive. Both conserved end residues are part of each CDR3. D genes are given only for firm matches. Clone size is given for some rows only: seen once, a few or many times, or a class if the clone is expanded.

J gene | clone size | D gene | V gene | CDR3 DNA | CDR3 protein
TRBJ2-3 | NA | NA | TRBV6-1 | TGTGCCAGCAGTGAATTAAGCCCGACTGACAGGCCAACGCAGTATTTT | CASSELSPTDRPTQYF
TRBJ1-6 | NA | NA | TRBV19 | TGTGCCAGTAGTATAGGTGGCAATAATTCACCCCTCCACTTT | CASSIGGNNSPLHF
TRBJ1-6 | NA | TRBD1 | TRBV27 | TGTGCCAGCAGGCGGACAGGGGGTAATTCACCCCTCCACTTT | CASRRTGGNSPLHF
TRBJ2-7 | NA | TRBD2 | TRBV19 | TGTGCCAGTAGTGACGGGACTAGCGGGGCTTACGAGCAGTACTTC | CASSDGTSGAYEQYF
TRBJ2-7 | few | NA | TRBV7-9 | TGTGCCAGCAGCTTAGCGAGGGGGTCTCCTGGAGAGCAGTACTTC | CASSLARGSPGEQYF
TRBJ2-5 | NA | TRBD2 | TRBV6-5 | TGTGCCAGCAGTTACGGACTAGCGGGGGGGATGGGGACCCAGTACTTC | CASSYGLAGGMGTQYF
TRBJ1-2 | NA | NA | TRBV6-6 | TGTGCCAGCAGTCCGGGAGCTAACTATGGCTACACCTTC | CASSPGANYGYTF
TRBJ2-5 | NA | TRBD1 | TRBV7-6 | TGTGCCAGCAGCCGACAGGGCGGTGTGGAGACCCAGTACTTC | CASSRQGGVETQYF
TRBJ2-7 | NA | NA | TRBV9 | TGTGCCAGCAGCGTCGACAGGTATGCCTACGAGCAGTACTTC | CASSVDRYAYEQYF
TRBJ1-2 | once | NA | TRBV19 | TGTGCCAGTAGTATTAGAACTAACTATGGCTACACCTTC | CASSIRTNYGYTF
TRBJ1-5 | NA | NA | TRBV19 | TGTGCCAGTAGTCCGGGGGAGGGGCGGGGAGGCAATCAGCCCCAGCATTTT | CASSPGEGRGGNQPQHF
TRBJ1-5 | NA | NA | TRBV7-2 | TGTGCCAGCAGCTTATTGAGTCAGCCCCAGCATTTT | CASSLLSQPQHF
TRBJ1-4 | NA | NA | TRBV6-1 | TGTGCCAGCAGTGAACAGGAGGGTACTAATGAAAAACTGTTTTTT | CASSEQEGTNEKLFF
TRBJ2-1 | NA | NA | TRBV7-7 | TGTGCTAGCAGCTTAGGGGTAGCGTCCGATGAGCAGTTCTTC | CASSLGVASDEQFF
TRBJ1-4 | NA | NA | TRBV4-1 | TGCGCCAGCAGCCAAGGCCGGGGATTGGTAGAAAAACTGTTTTTT | CASSQGRGLVEKLFF
TRBJ2-1 | NA | NA | TRBV12-5 | TGTGCTAGTGGGGACGGGGACTCAAGCTCCTACAATGAGCAGTTCTTC | CASGDGDSSSYNEQFF
TRBJ2-1 | NA | TRBD2 | TRBV27 | TGTGCCAGCAGTTTAGAACGGACAGGGCGAAGACTAGCGGGATACAATGAGCAGTTCTTC | CASSLERTGRRLAGYNEQFF
TRBJ1-5 | NA | TRBD1 | TRBV6-6 | TGTGCCAGCAGCCGACAGGGGTTCAATCAGCCCCAGCATTTT | CASSRQGFNQPQHF